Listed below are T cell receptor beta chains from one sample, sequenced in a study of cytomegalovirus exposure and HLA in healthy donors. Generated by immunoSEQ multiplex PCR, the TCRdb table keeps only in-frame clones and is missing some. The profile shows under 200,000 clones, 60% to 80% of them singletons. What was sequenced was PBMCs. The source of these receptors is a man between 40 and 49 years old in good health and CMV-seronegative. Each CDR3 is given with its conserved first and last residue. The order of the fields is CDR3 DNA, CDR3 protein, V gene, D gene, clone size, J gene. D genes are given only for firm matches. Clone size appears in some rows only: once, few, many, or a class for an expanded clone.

CDR3 DNA: TGTGCCAGCAGCTCAGCAGCGAGATACGAGCAGTACTTC; CDR3 protein: CASSSAARYEQYF; V gene: TRBV7-2; D gene: .; clone size: few; J gene: TRBJ2-7
CDR3 DNA: TGCAGCGTACCGGGACAGGGGATCTATGGCTACACCTTC; CDR3 protein: CSVPGQGIYGYTF; V gene: TRBV29-1; D gene: TRBD1; clone size: .; J gene: TRBJ1-2
CDR3 DNA: TGCGCCAGCAGCCCTGCCAGCGGGAGTTCCTACGAGCAGTACTTC; CDR3 protein: CASSPASGSSYEQYF; V gene: TRBV4-3; D gene: TRBD2; clone size: .; J gene: TRBJ2-7
CDR3 DNA: TGCAGCGTTGGAGCGGGAGGAACAGATACGCAGTATTTT; CDR3 protein: CSVGAGGTDTQYF; V gene: TRBV29-1; D gene: TRBD2; clone size: .; J gene: TRBJ2-3
CDR3 DNA: TGTGCCAGCAGCTTAGGGACAGGGGTTGGCTCCTACAATGAGCAGTTCTTC; CDR3 protein: CASSLGTGVGSYNEQFF; V gene: TRBV7-9; D gene: TRBD1; clone size: .; J gene: TRBJ2-1
CDR3 DNA: TGTGCCAGCAGTTACGAAGCGGGAGGAAGTACAGATACGCAGTATTTT; CDR3 protein: CASSYEAGGSTDTQYF; V gene: TRBV6-6; D gene: TRBD2; clone size: .; J gene: TRBJ2-3
CDR3 DNA: TGTGCCAGTAGTATAAGGGGCCAAACTAGCACCTACGAGCAGTACTTC; CDR3 protein: CASSIRGQTSTYEQYF; V gene: TRBV19; D gene: .; clone size: .; J gene: TRBJ2-7
CDR3 DNA: TGTGCCAGCAGTTACTCGACCGGGGAGACCTACGAGCAGTACTTC; CDR3 protein: CASSYSTGETYEQYF; V gene: TRBV6-5; D gene: .; clone size: .; J gene: TRBJ2-7
CDR3 DNA: TGTGCCAGCAGCTTGTGGACCGACAGGGGCACTGAAGCTTTCTTT; CDR3 protein: CASSLWTDRGTEAFF; V gene: TRBV5-6; D gene: TRBD1; clone size: few; J gene: TRBJ1-1
CDR3 DNA: TGTGCCAGCCGGAGCTCCTACGAGCAGTACTTC; CDR3 protein: CASRSSYEQYF; V gene: TRBV28; D gene: .; clone size: .; J gene: TRBJ2-7
CDR3 DNA: TGTGCCAGCAGCGTATCTAGTAGCCATGAGCAGTTCTTC; CDR3 protein: CASSVSSSHEQFF; V gene: TRBV9; D gene: .; clone size: .; J gene: TRBJ2-1
CDR3 DNA: TGTGCCAGCAGCAGTAGCGGATTCTACAATGAGCAGTTCTTC; CDR3 protein: CASSSSGFYNEQFF; V gene: TRBV7-2; D gene: .; clone size: .; J gene: TRBJ2-1
CDR3 DNA: TGTGCCAGCTCAACTAGCGGCCTGTCCTACGAGCAGTACTTC; CDR3 protein: CASSTSGLSYEQYF; V gene: TRBV2; D gene: TRBD2; clone size: .; J gene: TRBJ2-7
CDR3 DNA: TGTGCCAGCAGTTACGACGGAGAGAACACTGAAGCTTTCTTT; CDR3 protein: CASSYDGENTEAFF; V gene: TRBV6-5; D gene: .; clone size: .; J gene: TRBJ1-1
CDR3 DNA: TGTGCCAGCAGCTTGGCGGGGACTAGCGGGAGAGGCTACGAGCAGTACTTC; CDR3 protein: CASSLAGTSGRGYEQYF; V gene: TRBV5-6; D gene: TRBD2; clone size: .; J gene: TRBJ2-7
CDR3 DNA: TGTGCCAGCTCACCCCCAGGATTGGGCCCGAATCAGCCCCAGCATTTT; CDR3 protein: CASSPPGLGPNQPQHF; V gene: TRBV18; D gene: .; clone size: .; J gene: TRBJ1-5
CDR3 DNA: TGCAGCGTTGAGGGCAGCACAGATACGCAGTATTTT; CDR3 protein: CSVEGSTDTQYF; V gene: TRBV29-1; D gene: .; clone size: .; J gene: TRBJ2-3
CDR3 DNA: TGCAGCGTTGGGACTAGCGAGGAGACCCAGTACTTC; CDR3 protein: CSVGTSEETQYF; V gene: TRBV29-1; D gene: TRBD2; clone size: .; J gene: TRBJ2-5
CDR3 DNA: TGTGCCAGCACCCGAGATATCGTAACCGGGGAGCTGTTTTTT; CDR3 protein: CASTRDIVTGELFF; V gene: TRBV7-9; D gene: .; clone size: .; J gene: TRBJ2-2
CDR3 DNA: TGTGCCAGTCACGGGAGGGGGTCTCTGTACGAGCAGTACTTC; CDR3 protein: CASHGRGSLYEQYF; V gene: TRBV6-1; D gene: TRBD2; clone size: few; J gene: TRBJ2-7
CDR3 DNA: TGTGCCATCAGTGAAGGTAGCGGGGGGGCCACAGATACGCAGTATTTT; CDR3 protein: CAISEGSGGATDTQYF; V gene: TRBV10-3; D gene: TRBD2; clone size: .; J gene: TRBJ2-3
CDR3 DNA: TGTGCCAGCAGCGTAGTAGTGGGCAGGGGTACCGGGGAGCTGTTTTTT; CDR3 protein: CASSVVVGRGTGELFF; V gene: TRBV9; D gene: .; clone size: .; J gene: TRBJ2-2
CDR3 DNA: TGCACGAGAACTGAAGCTTTCTTT; CDR3 protein: CTRTEAFF; V gene: TRBV20-1; D gene: .; clone size: .; J gene: TRBJ1-1
CDR3 DNA: TGTGCCAGCAGCTTAGACCCGGGGAGCTATGGCTACACCTTC; CDR3 protein: CASSLDPGSYGYTF; V gene: TRBV7-6; D gene: .; clone size: .; J gene: TRBJ1-2
CDR3 DNA: TGTGCCAGCAGCCAAGTCAGGGCCGGGAGCTATGGCTACACCTTC; CDR3 protein: CASSQVRAGSYGYTF; V gene: TRBV14; D gene: .; clone size: .; J gene: TRBJ1-2
CDR3 DNA: TGTGCCAGCAGCGTGGACAGCAACACCGGGGAGCTGTTTTTT; CDR3 protein: CASSVDSNTGELFF; V gene: TRBV9; D gene: .; clone size: few; J gene: TRBJ2-2
CDR3 DNA: TGTGCCAGCAGTCTCCGGACAACCTTGAACACTGAAGCTTTCTTT; CDR3 protein: CASSLRTTLNTEAFF; V gene: TRBV6-5; D gene: .; clone size: .; J gene: TRBJ1-1
CDR3 DNA: TGTGCCAGCAGCTTAGACCAGGGGGGAGAGCAGTACTTC; CDR3 protein: CASSLDQGGEQYF; V gene: TRBV7-7; D gene: .; clone size: few; J gene: TRBJ2-5
CDR3 DNA: TGTGCCAGCAGGAATGGGCGCTACACCTTC; CDR3 protein: CASRNGRYTF; V gene: TRBV6-5; D gene: .; clone size: .; J gene: TRBJ1-2
CDR3 DNA: TGCAGCGTGGGACTAGCCAACACAGATACGCAGTATTTT; CDR3 protein: CSVGLANTDTQYF; V gene: TRBV29-1; D gene: TRBD2; clone size: .; J gene: TRBJ2-3
CDR3 DNA: TGTGCCACCAGAAACATGGCGGGAGCCTACAATGAGCAGTTCTTC; CDR3 protein: CATRNMAGAYNEQFF; V gene: TRBV15; D gene: TRBD2; clone size: .; J gene: TRBJ2-1
CDR3 DNA: TGTGCCAGCAGCTTAGATAGGGGACAGGGGCAAAACATTCAGTACTTC; CDR3 protein: CASSLDRGQGQNIQYF; V gene: TRBV7-2; D gene: TRBD1; clone size: few; J gene: TRBJ2-4
CDR3 DNA: TGTGCCAGTAGTATAGGGACAGGGGGCCTCATCTCCTACGAGCAGTACTTC; CDR3 protein: CASSIGTGGLISYEQYF; V gene: TRBV19; D gene: TRBD1; clone size: .; J gene: TRBJ2-7
CDR3 DNA: TGTGCCAGCAGTTCCCCCGCGGGGGGTGGAAACACCATATATTTT; CDR3 protein: CASSSPAGGGNTIYF; V gene: TRBV28; D gene: .; clone size: few; J gene: TRBJ1-3
CDR3 DNA: TGCGCCAGCAGCCAACCACGTGGACAGGGTCCGACAAACACCATATATTTT; CDR3 protein: CASSQPRGQGPTNTIYF; V gene: TRBV4-1; D gene: TRBD1; clone size: .; J gene: TRBJ1-3
CDR3 DNA: TGCAGCCTCTGGGACAACCAAGAGACCCAGTACTTC; CDR3 protein: CSLWDNQETQYF; V gene: TRBV29-1; D gene: .; clone size: .; J gene: TRBJ2-5
CDR3 DNA: TGTGCCAGCAGCGGTAGAGCCTACCGGGGGGATACGCAGTATTTT; CDR3 protein: CASSGRAYRGDTQYF; V gene: TRBV9; D gene: .; clone size: .; J gene: TRBJ2-3
CDR3 DNA: TGTGCCAGCAGCCCATTCCAGCGGGGTTACACCGGGGAGCTGTTTTTT; CDR3 protein: CASSPFQRGYTGELFF; V gene: TRBV7-6; D gene: TRBD2; clone size: .; J gene: TRBJ2-2
CDR3 DNA: TGCGCCAGCAGCCAAGGGGGACAGGATATCTCCTACGAGCAGTACTTC; CDR3 protein: CASSQGGQDISYEQYF; V gene: TRBV4-1; D gene: TRBD1; clone size: few; J gene: TRBJ2-7
CDR3 DNA: TGTGCCAGCAGCCCCCCCCTGAGGACTCGGAACACCGGGGAGCTGTTTTTT; CDR3 protein: CASSPPLRTRNTGELFF; V gene: TRBV7-8; D gene: .; clone size: .; J gene: TRBJ2-2
CDR3 DNA: TGTGCCAGCCAGCCGGGACAGAGGACCATGTCTTACGAGCAGTACTTC; CDR3 protein: CASQPGQRTMSYEQYF; V gene: TRBV6-9; D gene: TRBD1; clone size: .; J gene: TRBJ2-7